This is a list of T cell receptor beta chains from one sample in a study of T cells in Graves' hyperthyroidism and ophthalmopathy. TCRdb re-called the multiplex PCR reads with MiXCR, one entry per CDR3 protein. The sample lists about 520,000 distinct CDR3 sequences; around 22% were seen once. The sample consisted of blood. The receptor set was obtained from a woman younger than 45 with Graves' ophthalmopathy. Both conserved end residues are part of each CDR3. The D gene is left open where the match is weak. Clone size, where shown, is once, few, many, or a class for clones that have expanded.

>-|TRBJ2-5|TRBV3-1|TRBD2
TGTGCCAGCAGCCAGGGCTGGGGACTAGTCGGTGCAGAGACCCAGTACTTC
CASSQGWGLVGAETQYF
>many|TRBJ2-7|TRBV7-8|TRBD1
TGTGCCAGCAGCTTGGCCGGGACAGTCACCTACGAGCAGTACTTC
CASSLAGTVTYEQYF
>-|TRBJ2-7|TRBV12-3/TRBV12-4|-
TGTGCCAGCAGTGATCCGGGATACAGCCTCTACGAGCAGTACTTC
CASSDPGYSLYEQYF
>many|TRBJ2-2|TRBV20-1|-
TGCAGTGCCCTGGACGGGGAGCTGTTTTTT
CSALDGELFF
>-|TRBJ2-7|TRBV7-3|-
TGTGCCAGCACACCCTCCCGGGGCACCGTAGCCTACGAGCAGTACTTC
CASTPSRGTVAYEQYF
>many|TRBJ2-2|TRBV28|-
TGTGCCAGCAGTTTTCCTCCAGGGGCGAACACCGGGGAGCTGTTTTTT
CASSFPPGANTGELFF
>many|TRBJ2-7|TRBV29-1|TRBD2
TGCAGCGTTGAAGTAGCGGGGGGTAGGATCCACGAGCAGTACTTC
CSVEVAGGRIHEQYF
>many|TRBJ1-1|TRBV4-2|-
TGTGCCAGCAGCCCTAAGGGGCCGTTAGGGATAACTGAAGCTTTCTTT
CASSPKGPLGITEAFF
>-|TRBJ2-4|TRBV13|-
TGTGCCAGCAGCCCGGGGACTGACAAGGTAGCCAAAAACATTCAGTACTTC
CASSPGTDKVAKNIQYF
>-|TRBJ1-2|TRBV27|TRBD1
TGTGCCAGCAAGTTGTCTCCGGGACAGGGGAACGATGTCTACACCTTC
CASKLSPGQGNDVYTF
>many|TRBJ1-1|TRBV28|-
TGTGCCAGCAGTTGGTTCGGGGGGGCGAACACTGAAGCTTTCTTT
CASSWFGGANTEAFF
>-|TRBJ2-5|TRBV10-2|-
TGCGCCAGCAGTGAGACACCGAACGGCGAGACCCAGTACTTC
CASSETPNGETQYF
>many|TRBJ2-7|TRBV7-8|TRBD1
TGTGCCAGCAGCTTAATGAACAGGGGCCAGGTCGAGCAGTACTTC
CASSLMNRGQVEQYF
>many|TRBJ2-7|TRBV27|-
TGTGCCAGCAGGGCCAGGGGCTACGAGCAGTACTTC
CASRARGYEQYF
>many|TRBJ1-5|TRBV6-1|-
TGTGCCAGCAGCCGTACCCGTAGCAATCAGCCCCAGCATTTT
CASSRTRSNQPQHF
>many|TRBJ2-7|TRBV11-2|TRBD1
TGTGCCAGCAGCTTTAGACAGGGCCACTACGAGCAGTACTTC
CASSFRQGHYEQYF
>few|TRBJ2-5|TRBV7-9|TRBD2
TGTGCCAGCAGCGCATCAAGCGGGAGTGCTGAGACCCAGTACTTC
CASSASSGSAETQYF
>many|TRBJ1-1|TRBV30|-
TGTGCCAGGAGGTTGCCAGACACTGAAGCTTTCTTT
CARRLPDTEAFF
>many|TRBJ2-5|TRBV6-5|-
TGTGCCAGCAGCCTAACGGGCAGGGCCGAAGAGACCCAGTACTTC
CASSLTGRAEETQYF
>many|TRBJ2-5|TRBV15|-
TGTGCCACCAGCAGAGATGATGGGCTCCAAGAGACCCAGTACTTC
CATSRDDGLQETQYF
>many|TRBJ1-5|TRBV11-2|-
TGTGCCAGCAGCTTAGTTGAGAATCAGCCCCAGCATTTT
CASSLVENQPQHF
>few|TRBJ2-2|TRBV24-1|-
TGTGCCACCAAGGGTGACAGCGCGAACACCGGGGAGCTGTTTTTT
CATKGDSANTGELFF
>few|TRBJ1-2|TRBV6-5|TRBD1
TGTGCCAGCAGTTACTCGCGGGACAGGGGTTCGGAGGGCTACACCTTC
CASSYSRDRGSEGYTF
>many|TRBJ1-1|TRBV7-2|TRBD1
TGTGCCAGCAGACTAAGGACAGGGGGAGACACTGAAGCTTTCTTT
CASRLRTGGDTEAFF
>few|TRBJ2-2|TRBV20-1|TRBD2
TGCAGTGCTAGAGATAAGCGGGGGGGAGGCGGGGAGCTGTTTTTT
CSARDKRGGGGELFF
>many|TRBJ2-3|TRBV24-1|-
TGTGCCACCAGTCACCGCGCGGGACTCACAGATACGCAGTATTTT
CATSHRAGLTDTQYF
>many|TRBJ2-7|TRBV5-1|TRBD2
TGCGCCAGCAGCTTGTGGGCTAGCGGGGCCTCCTACGAGCAGTACTTC
CASSLWASGASYEQYF
>few|TRBJ2-7|TRBV28|TRBD1
TGTGCCAGCAAGGACAGGCACGAGCAGTACTTC
CASKDRHEQYF
>-|TRBJ2-2|TRBV6-1|-
TGTGCCAGCAGTGAAGCGGACAAAGACAGGATGAACACCGGGGAGCTGTTTTTT
CASSEADKDRMNTGELFF
>many|TRBJ2-2|TRBV27|-
TGTGCCAGCAGTTTATTGCCGTCGACCGGGGAGCTGTTTTTT
CASSLLPSTGELFF
>-|TRBJ2-4|TRBV28|-
TGTGCCAGCAGTTTATTCAGGGGAAACATTCAGTACTTC
CASSLFRGNIQYF
>many|TRBJ2-7|TRBV11-2|-
TGTGCCAGCAGCTGGGAGGGGGGTACCTACGAGCAGTACTTC
CASSWEGGTYEQYF
>-|TRBJ2-2|TRBV29-1|-
TGCAGCGTTGAAGACAGGGGACCCGGGGAGCTGTTTTTT
CSVEDRGPGELFF
>-|TRBJ1-1|TRBV5-1|TRBD1
TGCGCCAGCAGCTCGGGACAGGCGGATTTTAGGATGAACACTGAAGCTTTCTTT
CASSSGQADFRMNTEAFF
>-|TRBJ1-1|TRBV7-9|-
TGTGCCAGCACCCGACCAGGGAGGAACACTGAAGCTTTCTTT
CASTRPGRNTEAFF
>few|TRBJ1-1|TRBV6-1|-
TGTGCCAGCAGTGTTCTGTCTCAGGGGGCTTTCTTT
CASSVLSQGAFF
>many|TRBJ1-1|TRBV12-3/TRBV12-4|-
TGTGCCAGCAGTTCCCAGTTTCTGAACACTGAAGCTTTCTTT
CASSSQFLNTEAFF
>many|TRBJ1-1|TRBV18|TRBD1
TGTGCCAGCTCACTCACAGGGGGCCACACTGAAGCTTTCTTT
CASSLTGGHTEAFF
>once|TRBJ1-1|TRBV7-8|-
TGTGTCTGCAGCTTAGGACCTTTCAGGATGAACACTGAAGCTTTCTTT
CVCSLGPFRMNTEAFF
>few|TRBJ2-4|TRBV11-2|TRBD2
TGTGCCAGCAGCTCGACTAGCGGGGGGTCTATAAACATTCAGTACTTC
CASSSTSGGSINIQYF
>-|TRBJ2-7|TRBV2|-
TGTGCCAGCAGTGAAGATGGTGGTAGATTCTACGAGCAGTACTTC
CASSEDGGRFYEQYF
>many|TRBJ2-5|TRBV20-1|TRBD1
TGCAGTGCGACGGGGACAGTACAAGAGACCCAGTACTTC
CSATGTVQETQYF
>many|TRBJ2-7|TRBV5-1|TRBD2
TGCGCCAGCAGCTTGAGGCTAGCGGGGGGGGAGCAGTACTTC
CASSLRLAGGEQYF
>-|TRBJ1-2|TRBV28|-
TGTGCCAGCAGTGAACCAGGACAGATAACGTATGGCTACACCTTC
CASSEPGQITYGYTF
>many|TRBJ2-7|TRBV6-2/TRBV6-3|TRBD1
TGTGCCAGCAGTTACGAGGACAGGGGTACCTACGAGCAGTACTTC
CASSYEDRGTYEQYF
>-|TRBJ1-1|TRBV29-1|-
TGCAGCGTTGATGAGGGACGGAACACTGAAGCTTTCTTT
CSVDEGRNTEAFF
>few|TRBJ1-2|TRBV12-5|-
TGTGCTAGTGGTTTGTGGGGGGCGCGAGGCTACACCTTC
CASGLWGARGYTF
>many|TRBJ2-7|TRBV20-1|TRBD1
TGCAGTGCCACGAGTGGACAGGACGAGCAGTACTTC
CSATSGQDEQYF
>-|TRBJ2-6|TRBV19|-
TGTGCCAGTAGTGGACAGACCTATGGGGCCAACGTTCTGACTTTC
CASSGQTYGANVLTF
>many|TRBJ1-2|TRBV10-3|-
TGTGCCATCAGTGAGTCCTATGGCTACACCTTC
CAISESYGYTF
>few|TRBJ1-1|TRBV6-2/TRBV6-3|TRBD1
TGTGCCAGCAGTTACGAGGGACAGGGACGGGGCACTGAAGCTTTCTTT
CASSYEGQGRGTEAFF
>-|TRBJ2-5|TRBV6-1|-
TGTGCCAGCAGTGAAGCCCGACCAGCGGGTGGAGAGACCCAGTACTTC
CASSEARPAGGETQYF
>many|TRBJ1-3|TRBV2|-
TGTGCCAGCAGTGAGGCGGGCCGCTCTGGAAACACCATATATTTT
CASSEAGRSGNTIYF
>-|TRBJ2-7|TRBV28|TRBD1
TGTGCCAGCAGTCAAACTGACAGGGGGATTTACTTC
CASSQTDRGIYF
>many|TRBJ2-7|TRBV10-3|-
TGTGCATCCAGGGGCTTCTACGAGCAGTACTTC
CASRGFYEQYF
>many|TRBJ1-2|TRBV30|TRBD1
TGTGCCTCCCAGGGACAGGGGCTCGGCTACACCTTC
CASQGQGLGYTF
>many|TRBJ1-2|TRBV29-1|-
TGCAGCGTTGAAAGGGCAGGGAGGAACTATGGCTACACCTTC
CSVERAGRNYGYTF
>once|TRBJ1-2|TRBV12-3/TRBV12-4|TRBD1
TGTGCCAGCAAACCCCGGGGGACAGGGGGCTATGGCTACACCTTC
CASKPRGTGGYGYTF
>many|TRBJ1-3|TRBV6-5|-
TGTGCCAGCAGTTACTCGCCGGAATCTGGAAACACCATATATTTT
CASSYSPESGNTIYF
>-|TRBJ2-7|TRBV11-2|-
TGTGCCTGGGCGCCCGGTAGGCAGTCCTACGAGCAGTACTTC
CAWAPGRQSYEQYF